These 31 T cell receptor beta chains were sequenced from one sample in a study of early T cells in non-severe SARS-CoV-2 infection. TCRdb fed the 5' RACE reads into MiXCR, producing one record per CDR3 protein. The sample consists of some 110,000 distinct CDR3 sequences, more than 13% of them appearing once. Sequencing was carried out using whole blood. The receptor set was obtained from an adult who was a healthcare worker with PCR-confirmed SARS-CoV-2 infection or an uninfected control (not recorded which).

This clonotype was found a few times. V is TRBV20-1 and J is TRBJ1-4; D is uncertain. The V and J ends lost 4 bases and 0 bases respectively, with 9 bases between them. Germline CDR1 DFQATT, CDR2 SNEGSKA (reference sequence). This CDR3 region has 14 residues. This CDR3 reads CSAMEEATNEKLFF. The CDR3, as DNA: TGCAGTGCTATGGAGGAAGCAACTAATGAAAAACTGTTTTTT.

The chain combines TRBV20-1 with TRBJ2-7; D uncertain. Germline V CDR1 and CDR2: DFQATT, SNEGSKA (reference sequence). The CDR3 sequence is 12 residues long. The V end was cut by 4 bases, the J end by 4 bases, with 11 bases between. The CDR3 bases are TGCAGTGCTACCCTCGACGATTACGAGCAGTACTTC. Its translation is CSATLDDYEQYF.

This clonotype occurred many times. The chain uses TRBV29-1 and TRBJ2-3; 7 positions agree with TRBD1. J lost 5 bases, V lost 4 bases, and 3 bases had no gene match. This CDR3 has 12 residues. Looked up from germline, CDR1 is SQVTM and CDR2 is ANQGSEA. The DNA for the CDR3 is TGCAGCGTTGGGGGACAGCAAGATACGCAGTATTTT. Protein: CSVGGQQDTQYF.

This chain links TRBV4-1 with TRBJ2-3; possibly TRBD2 for D (6 bases). CDR3 length equals 18 residues. Looked up from germline, CDR1 is MGHRA and CDR2 is YSYEKL. The V gene lost 0 bases and the J gene lost 4 bases, with 20 bases spanning the gap. CDR3 amino acids: CASSQDGTRGVPADTQYF. In DNA form, the CDR3 reads TGCGCCAGCAGCCAAGACGGGACTCGAGGCGTCCCGGCAGATACGCAGTATTTT.

The J gene is TRBJ2-2, the V gene TRBV7-9, with D tentatively TRBD1 or TRBD2 (5 bases each). V was cut by 11 bases and J by 0 bases, with 16 bases left in between. Germline V gene data show CDR1 as SEHNR and CDR2 as FQNEAQ (reference sequence). This CDR3 comprises 15 residues. The DNA of the CDR3 is TGTGCCGGGACCAAGGGTGCCGCGAACACCGGGGAGCTGTTTTTT. Translating it yields CAGTKGAANTGELFF.

J is TRBJ1-6 and V is TRBV20-1; 11 bases align to TRBD1. The CDR3 covers 15 residues. Germline loops: CDR1 DFQATT, CDR2 SNEGSKA (reference sequence). The V segment lost 0 bases and the J segment 9 bases; nucleotides outside the gene matches: 4. CDR3 sequence: CSARDSGTGGSPLHF. In nucleotides, the CDR3 is TGCAGTGCTAGAGATTCCGGGACAGGGGGTTCACCCCTCCACTTT.

The chain is built from TRBV6-5 and TRBJ1-1; no firm D call. From germline, CDR1 is MNHEY and CDR2 SVGAGI. V lost 2 bases to trimming and J lost 3 bases, with 10 bases between them. The CDR3 is 14 amino acids. The CDR3 region is CASSYGGSHTEAFF. DNA of the CDR3: TGTGCCAGCAGTTACGGAGGATCCCACACTGAAGCTTTCTTT.

This clonotype came up many times. The V gene is TRBV3-1, the J gene TRBJ2-1; no definite D call. Trimming cost V 1 base and J 12 bases, with 13 bases left between them. This CDR3 is built from 13 residues. The germline V gene encodes CDR1 LGHDT and CDR2 YNNKEL (reference sequence). CDR3 bases: TGTGCCAGCAGCCAAGGATCCCAGTCCGGGCAGTTCTTC. The encoded protein is CASSQGSQSGQFF.

This chain joins TRBV4-1 and TRBJ2-3; no clear D. The CDR3 is made up of 15 amino acids. Germline CDR1 and CDR2: MGHRA and YSYEKL. The V gene lost 1 base and the J gene lost 3 bases, with 11 bases spanning the gap. The CDR3: CASSQGPRGTDTQYF. For the CDR3, the DNA is TGCGCCAGCAGCCAAGGACCGAGAGGAACAGATACGCAGTATTTT.

In this sample, this clonotype turned up a few times. This chain connects TRBV6-1 to TRBJ1-2, with a weak D call TRBD1 (5 bases). V lost 6 bases and J 0 bases, leaving 11 bases between the germline ends. Germline loops: CDR1 MNHNS, CDR2 SASEGT. This CDR3 comprises 14 residues. CDR3 region: CASSWDRTNYGYTF. The CDR3 nucleotides are TGTGCCAGCAGCTGGGACCGAACTAACTATGGCTACACCTTC.

The rearrangement links TRBV9 to TRBJ1-1; D ambiguous. This CDR3 comprises 14 residues. Germline V lookup: CDR1 SGDLS, CDR2 YYNGEE. The V end lost 0 bases, the J end lost 5 bases, and 11 bases lay between the germline ends. CDR3 in DNA: TGTGCCAGCAGCGTAGGGAACAGAGAGACTGAAGCTTTCTTT. Translation: CASSVGNRETEAFF.

This rearrangement joins TRBV3-1 to TRBJ2-7; no clear D. The CDR3 has 13 amino acids. The germline V gene encodes CDR1 LGHDT and CDR2 YNNKEL (reference sequence). V was trimmed by 3 bases and J by 4 bases, leaving 10 bases between them. In nucleotides, the CDR3 is TGTGCCAGCAGCCACCACAGTGATTACGAGCAGTACTTC. It specifies CASSHHSDYEQYF.

This clonotype was recorded at least ten times. V gene TRBV5-1 combines with J gene TRBJ2-3; the D gene could be TRBD1 or TRBD2 (6 bases each). From germline, CDR1 is SGHRS and CDR2 YFSETQ. The germline V and J ends were trimmed by 0 bases and 9 bases, with 14 bases remaining between them. This CDR3 is 14 amino acids long. The CDR3 loop reads CASSLAGGLETQYF. DNA of the CDR3: TGCGCCAGCAGCTTGGCTGGGGGGCTGGAGACGCAGTATTTT. The full variable domain, its missing parts supplied by reference TRBV5-1 and TRBJ2-3, is KAGVTQTPRYLIKTRGQQVTLSCSPISGHRSVSWYQQTPGQGLQFLFEYFSETQRNKGNFPGRFSGRQFSNSRSEMNVSTLELGDSALYLCASSLAGGLETQYFGPGTRLTVL.

This clonotype was observed many times. V gene TRBV6-2 or TRBV6-3 combines with J gene TRBJ1-5; D unresolved. The CDR3 spans 15 residues. Per the germline V gene, CDR1 is MNHEY and CDR2 is SVGEGT. The V end lost 6 bases, the J end lost 6 bases, and 18 bases lay between the germline ends. CDR3 region: CASRKLADAGQPQHF. The CDR3 region has the DNA TGTGCCAGCAGGAAACTGGCCGATGCAGGTCAGCCCCAGCATTTT.

In regard to this clonotype: Germline and junction disagree at one end, which may indicate a read error. The rearrangement joins TRBV6-2 or TRBV6-3 to TRBJ2-1; D perhaps matches TRBD1 (6 bases). CDR1 and CDR2 from the germline V gene are MNHEY and SVGEGT. The CDR3 length is 15 residues. This chain's CDR3 is CATSAGSLQGGEQFF. The CDR3 DNA reads TGTGCCACCAGTGCGGGCAGTTTACAGGGCGGTGAGCAGTTCTTC.

This clonotype has at least ten counts. V is TRBV3-1 and J is TRBJ2-6; D is ambiguous. Trimming shortened V by 5 bases and J by 0 bases, and 11 bases separated the two germline ends. Per the germline V gene, CDR1 is LGHDT and CDR2 is YNNKEL (reference sequence). The CDR3 loop spans 16 amino acids. CDR3 nucleotide sequence: TGTGCCAGCAGCTTAAGGACCGACTCTGGGGCCAACGTCCTGACTTTC. Translation: CASSLRTDSGANVLTF.

The table lists this clonotype with a count of one. V and J are TRBV7-9 and TRBJ2-7; a possible D gene is TRBD1 (6 bases). The CDR3 extends over 16 amino acids. Germline assignment: CDR1 SEHNR and CDR2 FQNEAQ (reference sequence). V lost 5 bases and J lost 4, with 21 bases in between. For the CDR3, the DNA is TGTGCCAGCAGCGCACCCCAGGGGTTTGCGTTTTACGAGCAGTACTTC. Its translation: CASSAPQGFAFYEQYF. Together with reference TRBV7-9 and TRBJ2-7, the CDR3 gives the full variable domain: DTGVSQNPRHKITKRGQNVTFRCDPISEHNRLYWYRQTLGQGPEFLTYFQNEAQLEKSRLLSDRFSAERPKGSFSTLEIQRTEQGDSAMYLCASSAPQGFAFYEQYFGPGTRLTVT.

This clonotype was recorded a few times. The chain combines TRBV27 with TRBJ2-1; D is perhaps TRBD2 (7 bases). CDR3 length: 13 amino acids. Per germline, CDR1 MNHEY and CDR2 SMNVEV (reference sequence). V lost 5 bases and J lost 8, with 13 bases in between. For the CDR3, the DNA is TGTGCCAGCAGTCCAGAGGGGGGGTATGAGCAGTTCTTC. Its protein product is CASSPEGGYEQFF.

This clonotype was recorded a few times. The V gene is TRBV5-1, the J gene TRBJ1-2; D uncertain. Germline V gene sequence: CDR1 SGHRS, CDR2 YFSETQ. V was pared by 0 bases and J by 6 bases, with 12 bases between. This CDR3 region has 14 residues. In nucleotides, the CDR3 is TGCGCCAGCAGCTTGGCCGTCTTAGGTGATGGCTACACCTTC. It yields the protein CASSLAVLGDGYTF. The complete variable domain, with remaining parts taken from reference TRBV5-1 and TRBJ1-2, reads KAGVTQTPRYLIKTRGQQVTLSCSPISGHRSVSWYQQTPGQGLQFLFEYFSETQRNKGNFPGRFSGRQFSNSRSEMNVSTLELGDSALYLCASSLAVLGDGYTFGSGTRLTVV.

This clonotype turned up a few times. The chain is built from TRBV2 and TRBJ2-3, with 11 bases identical to TRBD2. The CDR3 has 16 residues. Germline V gene sequence: CDR1 SNHLY, CDR2 FYNNEI. Unmatched junction bases numbered 8, after V lost 4 bases and J lost 5 bases. CDR3 DNA: TGTGCCAGCAGTGCTTATAGCGGGGGGGCCGTAGATACGCAGTATTTT. This translates into CASSAYSGGAVDTQYF.

This clonotype was observed a handful of times. The chain uses TRBV6-6 and TRBJ2-3; no definite D call. V dropped 6 bases and J dropped 4 bases, with 11 bases sitting between them. This CDR3 region has 13 residues. CDR1 is MNHNY and CDR2 is SVGAGI in the germline V gene (reference sequence). In DNA form, the CDR3 reads TGTGCCAGCAGGGGCAGTCCCCCAGATACGCAGTATTTT. Encoded protein: CASRGSPPDTQYF.

Turning to this clonotype: One end of the junction is discordant with germline, which a read error may explain. This chain connects TRBV19 to TRBJ1-5; D is uncertain. Per the germline V gene, CDR1 is LNHDA and CDR2 is SQIVND (reference sequence). This CDR3 is built from 17 residues. CDR3: CVSSIDLIGGSNQPQHF. The CDR3 region has the DNA TGTGTCAGTAGTATAGATCTTATCGGTGGTAGCAATCAGCCCCAGCATTTT.

The chain recombines TRBV6-6 with TRBJ1-4; no clear D gene. The V gene's germline CDR1 is MNHNY and CDR2 SVGAGI (reference sequence). This CDR3 has 15 residues. With 0 bases removed from V and 4 bases from J, the gap between germline ends came to 9 bases. The CDR3 DNA reads as TGTGCCAGCAGTTACTCCACGGGTCGTAATGAAAAACTGTTTTTT. Translating it yields CASSYSTGRNEKLFF.

The chain is built from TRBV2 and TRBJ1-1; D is undetermined. This CDR3 spans 10 amino acids. Germline lookup yields CDR1 SNHLY and CDR2 FYNNEI. Trimming shortened V by 6 bases and J by 7 bases, and 6 bases separated the two germline ends. CDR3 in amino acids: CASRENEAFF. CDR3 coding DNA: TGTGCCAGCAGGGAGAATGAAGCTTTCTTT.

This clonotype was seen more than once but under ten times. The rearrangement links TRBV9 to TRBJ2-2; D remains unclear. This CDR3 region has 14 residues. The V and J ends lost 4 bases and 0 bases respectively, with 7 bases between them. Germline-derived CDR1 and CDR2 are SGDLS and YYNGEE. The CDR3 DNA sequence: TGTGCCAGCAGCCCCTGGGCGAACACCGGGGAGCTGTTTTTT. This encodes CASSPWANTGELFF. The full variable domain, rest sourced from reference TRBV9 and TRBJ2-2, is DSGVTQTPKHLITATGQRVTLRCSPRSGDLSVYWYQQSLDQGLQFLIQYYNGEERAKGNILERFSAQQFPDLHSELNLSSLELGDSALYFCASSPWANTGELFFGEGSRLTVL.

The chain joins TRBV9 to TRBJ1-3; 7 nucleotides agree with TRBD1. The length of the CDR3 is 14 residues. The trim removed 0 bases at V and 4 bases at J, leaving 1 base unmatched. Germline V gene data show CDR1 as SGDLS and CDR2 as YYNGEE. CDR3 coding DNA: TGTGCCAGCAGCGTAGGGGACAGCGGAAACACCATATATTTT. Translating gives CASSVGDSGNTIYF. The full variable domain, in which reference TRBV9 and TRBJ1-3 provide the parts outside the CDR3, is DSGVTQTPKHLITATGQRVTLRCSPRSGDLSVYWYQQSLDQGLQFLIQYYNGEERAKGNILERFSAQQFPDLHSELNLSSLELGDSALYFCASSVGDSGNTIYFGEGSWLTVV.

The table lists this clonotype with many counts. The V call is TRBV20-1, the J call TRBJ1-1; no reliable D call. V dropped 2 bases and J dropped 1 base, with 5 bases sitting between them. Germline CDR1 reads DFQATT; CDR2 reads SNEGSKA (reference sequence). The CDR3 consists of 12 residues. In DNA, the CDR3 is TGCAGTGCTAGAATTCCGAACACTGAAGCTTTCTTT. This encodes CSARIPNTEAFF.

The chain joins TRBV3-1 to TRBJ2-6; no clear D. Trimming cost V 5 bases and J 3 bases, with 8 bases left between them. The CDR3 is 14 residues long. Germline values: CDR1 LGHDT, CDR2 YNNKEL (reference sequence). This CDR3 reads CASSGVSGANVLTF. As DNA, the CDR3 is TGTGCCAGCAGCGGGGTCAGTGGGGCCAACGTCCTGACTTTC. The whole variable domain, filled in from reference TRBV3-1 and TRBJ2-6, reads DTAVSQTPKYLVTQMGNDKSIKCEQNLGHDTMYWYKQDSKKFLKIMFSYNNKELIINETVPNRFSPKSPDKAHLNLHINSLELGDSAVYFCASSGVSGANVLTFGAGSRLTVL.

There are a few counts of this clonotype. The chain uses TRBV2 and TRBJ2-5, with D tentatively TRBD1 (6 bases). CDR1 and CDR2 from the germline V gene are SNHLY and FYNNEI. The CDR3 covers 15 residues. V dropped 6 bases and J dropped 5 bases, with 19 bases sitting between them. The DNA for the CDR3 is TGTGCCAGCAGCGGACAGCTGGGTTGGTCGGAGACCCAGTACTTC. Translating gives CASSGQLGWSETQYF.

This chain links TRBV28 with TRBJ2-5; D remains ambiguous. CDR1 is MDHEN and CDR2 is SYDVKM in the germline V gene. Trimming took off 5 bases at V and 4 bases at J, with 14 bases between the two ends. This CDR3 comprises 14 residues. Here the CDR3 reads CASSANRAPETQYF. CDR3 sequence (DNA): TGTGCCAGCAGTGCGAACCGGGCCCCAGAGACCCAGTACTTC.

This clonotype has more than one count but fewer than ten. The chain combines TRBV24-1 with TRBJ2-3; D not certain. This CDR3 spans 15 amino acids. CDR1 is KGHDR, CDR2 SFDVKD, per germline. V was clipped by 9 bases and J by 0 bases, with 15 bases between them. In DNA, the CDR3 is TGTGCCACCGGCGGACGGCTAACTAGCACAGATACGCAGTATTTT. This translates into CATGGRLTSTDTQYF.